Listed below are T cell receptor beta chains from one sample, sequenced in a study of T cells after yellow fever vaccination. TCRdb re-analysed the 5' RACE reads in MiXCR, keeping a single row per CDR3 protein. The table has 80,000 to 100,000 distinct CDR3 sequences, roughly 10% seen once. The sample in question was CD8+ T cells not binding an NS4B(214-222) dextramer, sorted from PBMCs, obtained roughly 15 days after the first yellow fever vaccination. Receptor source: a young man who received the YFV17D yellow fever vaccine. Both conserved end residues are part of each CDR3. The D gene is left open where the match is weak. Size values are once, few and many counts, or a class for expanded clones, and some rows have none.

clone_size,v_call,j_call,d_call,cdr3_nt,cdr3_aa
few,TRBV4-1,TRBJ1-6,.,TGCGCCAGCAGCCAAGTGGCAGGCTATAATTCACCCCTCCACTTT,CASSQVAGYNSPLHF
few,TRBV2,TRBJ2-1,TRBD2,TGTGCCAGCAGTTGGACTAGCGGGGGCAAAAGCTCCTACAATGAGCAGTTCTTC,CASSWTSGGKSSYNEQFF
.,TRBV7-2,TRBJ1-2,.,TGTGCCAGCAGCTTAGTCGGGGACTATGGCTACACCTTC,CASSLVGDYGYTF
few,TRBV12-3/TRBV12-4,TRBJ2-5,TRBD2,TGTGCCAGCACCCCTGAACTAGCGGGCCAAGAGACCCAGTACTTC,CASTPELAGQETQYF
few,TRBV7-2,TRBJ1-2,.,TGTGCCAGCAGCCTAATGGGGGGGGACTATGGCTACACCTTC,CASSLMGGDYGYTF
few,TRBV6-1,TRBJ2-1,.,TGTGCCAGCAGTGAAGGGGGCGGGACCTACAATGAGCAGTTCTTC,CASSEGGGTYNEQFF
few,TRBV19,TRBJ2-5,TRBD1,TGTGCCAGTCGGAGGACAGGGGGAGAGACCCAGTACTTC,CASRRTGGETQYF
.,TRBV2,TRBJ2-4,.,TGTGCCAGCAGTGAATCTCAACCAGTTTTCCAGGGCATTCAGTACTTC,CASSESQPVFQGIQYF
few,TRBV6-2/TRBV6-3,TRBJ2-1,.,TGTGCCAGCAGTTACCGGGAAAAGGCCTACAATGAGCAGTTCTTC,CASSYREKAYNEQFF
few,TRBV20-1,TRBJ2-3,TRBD2,TGCAGTGCTAGAGAGGGGATAGCGGGGGAAATCGGCACAGATACGCAGTATTTT,CSAREGIAGEIGTDTQYF
few,TRBV11-2,TRBJ2-4,.,TGTGCCAGCAGCCTTGGATACGGCGCTGGGGGCGTGGACATTCAGTACTTC,CASSLGYGAGGVDIQYF
few,TRBV5-1,TRBJ2-3,.,TGCGCCAGCAGCGCAGGGCCCGCGCCCAGCACAGATACGCAGTATTTT,CASSAGPAPSTDTQYF
.,TRBV6-5,TRBJ1-1,.,TGTGCCAGCAGTTGGACGGAGGCGAACACTGAAGCTTTCTTT,CASSWTEANTEAFF
few,TRBV4-3,TRBJ2-1,TRBD2,TGCGCCAGCAGCCAAGTGGGCAGGCCTAGCGGGGGCAATGAGCAGTTCTTC,CASSQVGRPSGGNEQFF
.,TRBV4-3,TRBJ1-5,TRBD1,TGCGCCAGCAGCCAAGATGACAGGGGGAATCAGCCCCAGCATTTT,CASSQDDRGNQPQHF
few,TRBV11-2,TRBJ2-1,.,TGTGCCAGCATCGGCGGGAATGAGCAGTTCTTC,CASIGGNEQFF
.,TRBV20-1,TRBJ2-5,TRBD1,TGCAGTGCTCCCCGGGACAGGGCTTCAGAGACCCAGTACTTC,CSAPRDRASETQYF
.,TRBV4-1,TRBJ2-3,TRBD2,TGCGCCATCAGCCAAGAGGTAGCGGGGTTAGATACGCAGTATTTT,CAISQEVAGLDTQYF
.,TRBV4-1,TRBJ2-3,TRBD2,TGCGCCAGCAGCCAAGATCACGCGGGGGGGCTAGCAGATACGCAGTATTTT,CASSQDHAGGLADTQYF
few,TRBV4-1,TRBJ2-7,TRBD1,TGCGCCAGCAGCCAGATGGCACAGGGGGTGGAAGAGCAGTACTTC,CASSQMAQGVEEQYF
.,TRBV11-1,TRBJ2-3,.,TGTGCCAGCAGCCCAACCGGGATTAGTGGGGCCCTATACACAGATACGCAGTATTTT,CASSPTGISGALYTDTQYF
few,TRBV12-3/TRBV12-4,TRBJ1-5,.,TGTGCCAGCAGTTTAAGGGTCGAGGGTCAGCCCCAGCATTTT,CASSLRVEGQPQHF
.,TRBV6-5,TRBJ2-3,.,TGTGCCAGCAGTTACCCTTCATACACAGATACGCAGTATTTT,CASSYPSYTDTQYF
.,TRBV3-1,TRBJ2-7,TRBD1,TGTGCCAGCAGCCAAAGTACTCGGGACAGTACCTACGAGCAGTACTTC,CASSQSTRDSTYEQYF
.,TRBV27,TRBJ2-2,.,TGTGCCAGCAGTTTATATGGCGGGTACACCGGGGAGCTGTTTTTT,CASSLYGGYTGELFF
.,TRBV7-9,TRBJ1-2,.,TGTGCCAGCAGCTTAGGGTCCGGACACGACTATGGCTACACCTTC,CASSLGSGHDYGYTF
few,TRBV5-6,TRBJ1-5,TRBD1,TGTGCCAGCAGCTTGGCCCGGGACAGTCATCAGCCCCAGCATTTT,CASSLARDSHQPQHF
few,TRBV20-1,TRBJ2-7,TRBD1,TGCAGTGCTAGTCCGACAGGGGAGAGGAGACTCGAGCAGTACTTC,CSASPTGERRLEQYF
few,TRBV18,TRBJ2-1,TRBD1,TGTGCCAGCTCACCGATCATGACCGGGACAGGGGCAAATGAGCAGTTCTTC,CASSPIMTGTGANEQFF
few,TRBV3-1,TRBJ2-3,.,TGTGCCAGCAGCCAAGGGCGGGTTAAAGATACGCAGTATTTT,CASSQGRVKDTQYF
many,TRBV10-3,TRBJ2-7,TRBD2,TGTGCCGCCGGGGGGATTGGGTACGAGCAGTACTTC,CAAGGIGYEQYF